A selection of T cell receptor beta chains follows, all from one sample in a study of T cell changes during pregnancy in multiple sclerosis. TCRdb's table, derived via immunoSEQ multiplex PCR, lists solely in-frame clones and lacks some. The sample includes about 29,000 clones, more than 80% of them seen just once. The input for sequencing was CD8+ T cells from peripheral blood mononuclear cells, taken before pregnancy. These receptors were collected from a female donor with multiple sclerosis, enrolled in a pregnancy study. CDR3s include the opening cysteine and the closing phenylalanine or tryptophan. The order of the fields is D gene, J gene, clone size, V gene, CDR3 DNA, CDR3 protein. The D gene is left open where the match is weak. Not every row has a clone size; where given, it reads once, few, many or a size class.

>TRBD1|TRBJ2-7|NA|TRBV27
TGTGCCAGCAGTGAACAGGGGGCCTACGAGCAGTACTTC
CASSEQGAYEQYF
>TRBD1|TRBJ1-5|once|TRBV27
TGTGCCAGCAGTCGCCAGGGGGCCGCTAGCAATCAGCCCCAGCATTTT
CASSRQGAASNQPQHF
>NA|TRBJ2-3|NA|TRBV9
TGTGCCAGCAGCGTAGACGGGGGCACAGATACGCAGTATTTT
CASSVDGGTDTQYF
>TRBD1|TRBJ1-5|NA|TRBV19
TGTGCCAGTAGTATACGGGACAGGGGCAATCAGCCCCAGCATTTT
CASSIRDRGNQPQHF
>TRBD1|TRBJ2-7|once|TRBV19
TGTGCCAGTAGTCCCGGGACAGGTTCCGAGCAGTACTTC
CASSPGTGSEQYF
>TRBD1|TRBJ1-5|NA|TRBV4-3
TGCGCCAGCAGCCAGTATTTGACAGGGGTGAATCAGCCCCAGCATTTT
CASSQYLTGVNQPQHF
>NA|TRBJ2-6|NA|TRBV9
TGTGCCAGCAGCGTAGTTGGCCCGTCACACTCTGGGGCCAACGTCCTGACTTTC
CASSVVGPSHSGANVLTF
>TRBD2|TRBJ2-1|NA|TRBV4-1
TGCGCCAGCACCGTGACTAGCGGGATGAATGAGCAGTTCTTC
CASTVTSGMNEQFF
>TRBD2|TRBJ2-3|NA|TRBV2
TGTGCCAGTTCGGGGGGGCTCTCGGAGGCGCAGTATTTT
CASSGGLSEAQYF
>NA|TRBJ2-1|NA|TRBV5-5
TGTGCCAGCAGCTTGGTGGTCTCGACAGACCCTTACAATGAGCAGTTCTTC
CASSLVVSTDPYNEQFF